This record covers a single TCR beta chain. A read error may account for a junction end that differs from germline. Authors' analysis steps: Reference gene primer amplification in the assay estimated nucleated cell counts. Assay used: immunoSEQ multiplex PCR; TCRdb lists only in-frame clones, some missing. The DNA gave D and trimming, while V, J and clone size come from that table. This table holds some 120,000 clones, roughly 91% found once. The data were taken from a study of blood T cell repertoires in COVID-19. About the study: Sites across the United States, Italy and Spain contributed samples from acute and convalescent COVID-19. Sample material is recorded as cDNA or gDNA derived from T cells, B-cell-depleted T cells, or PBMCs.

Germline V gene sequence: CDR1 MNHEY, CDR2 SVGAGI. The CDR3 is made up of 15 amino acids. This chain links TRBV6-5 with TRBJ1-3; perhaps TRBD1 as D (5 bases). The sample taken for sequencing was peripheral blood. This TCR derives from a human donor in a cohort sampled during active COVID-19. The CDR3 nucleotides read TGTGCCAGCAGTTCCACAGGCGACATAGGAAGCACCATATATTTT. The encoded protein is CASSSTGDIGSTIYF.